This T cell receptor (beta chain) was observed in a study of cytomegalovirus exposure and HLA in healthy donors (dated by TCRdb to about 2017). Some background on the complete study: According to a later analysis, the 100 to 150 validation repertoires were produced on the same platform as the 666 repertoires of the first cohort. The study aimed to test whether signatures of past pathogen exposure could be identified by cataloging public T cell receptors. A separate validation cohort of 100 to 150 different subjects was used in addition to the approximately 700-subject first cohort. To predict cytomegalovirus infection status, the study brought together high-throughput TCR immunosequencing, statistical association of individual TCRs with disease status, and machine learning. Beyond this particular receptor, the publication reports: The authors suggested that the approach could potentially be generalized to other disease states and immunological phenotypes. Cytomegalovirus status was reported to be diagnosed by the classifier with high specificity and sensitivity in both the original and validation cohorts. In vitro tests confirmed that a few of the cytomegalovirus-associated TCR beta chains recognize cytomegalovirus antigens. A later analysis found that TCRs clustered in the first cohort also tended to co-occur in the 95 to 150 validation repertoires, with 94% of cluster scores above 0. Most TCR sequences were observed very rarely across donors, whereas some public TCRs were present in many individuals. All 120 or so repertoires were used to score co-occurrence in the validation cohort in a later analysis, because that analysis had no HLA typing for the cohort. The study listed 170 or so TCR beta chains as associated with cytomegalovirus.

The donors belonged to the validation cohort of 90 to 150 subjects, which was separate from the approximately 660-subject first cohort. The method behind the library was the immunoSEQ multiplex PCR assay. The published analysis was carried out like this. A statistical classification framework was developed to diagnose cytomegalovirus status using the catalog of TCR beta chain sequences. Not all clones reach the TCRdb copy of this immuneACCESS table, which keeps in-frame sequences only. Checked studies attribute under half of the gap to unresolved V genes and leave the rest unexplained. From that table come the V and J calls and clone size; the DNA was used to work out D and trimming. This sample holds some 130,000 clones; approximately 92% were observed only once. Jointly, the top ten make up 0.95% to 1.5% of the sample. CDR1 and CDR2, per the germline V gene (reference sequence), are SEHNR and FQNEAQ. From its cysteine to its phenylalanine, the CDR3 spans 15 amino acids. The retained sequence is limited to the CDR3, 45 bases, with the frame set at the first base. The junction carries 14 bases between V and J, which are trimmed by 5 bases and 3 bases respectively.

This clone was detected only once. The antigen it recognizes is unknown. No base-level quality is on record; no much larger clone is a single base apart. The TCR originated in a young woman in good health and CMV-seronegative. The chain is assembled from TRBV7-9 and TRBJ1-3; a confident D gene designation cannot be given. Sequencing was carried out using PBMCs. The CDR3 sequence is CASSGPVSYGNTIYF. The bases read TGTGCCAGCAGCGGGCCCGTGTCGTATGGAAACACCATATATTTT. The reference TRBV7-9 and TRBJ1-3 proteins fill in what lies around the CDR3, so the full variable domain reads DTGVSQNPRHKITKRGQNVTFRCDPISEHNRLYWYRQTLGQGPEFLTYFQNEAQLEKSRLLSDRFSAERPKGSFSTLEIQRTEQGDSAMYLCASSGPVSYGNTIYFGEGSWLTVV.